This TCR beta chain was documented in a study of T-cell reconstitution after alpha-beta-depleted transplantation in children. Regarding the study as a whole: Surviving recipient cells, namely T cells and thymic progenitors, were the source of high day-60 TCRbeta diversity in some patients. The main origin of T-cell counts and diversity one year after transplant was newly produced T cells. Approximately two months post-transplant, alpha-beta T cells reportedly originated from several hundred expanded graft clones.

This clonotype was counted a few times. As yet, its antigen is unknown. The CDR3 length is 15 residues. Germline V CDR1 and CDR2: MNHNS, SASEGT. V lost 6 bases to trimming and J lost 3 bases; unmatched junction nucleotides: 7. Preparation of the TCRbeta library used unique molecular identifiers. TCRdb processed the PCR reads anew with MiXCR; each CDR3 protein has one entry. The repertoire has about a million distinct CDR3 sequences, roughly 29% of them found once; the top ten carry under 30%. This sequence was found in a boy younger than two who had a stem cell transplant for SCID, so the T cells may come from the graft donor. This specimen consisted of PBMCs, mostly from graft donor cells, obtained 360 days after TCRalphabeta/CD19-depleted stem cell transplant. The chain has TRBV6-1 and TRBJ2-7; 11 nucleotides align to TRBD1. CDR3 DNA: TGTGCCAGCAGACCTAGGACAGGGGGCCTCTACGAGCAGTACTTC. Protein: CASRPRTGGLYEQYF.